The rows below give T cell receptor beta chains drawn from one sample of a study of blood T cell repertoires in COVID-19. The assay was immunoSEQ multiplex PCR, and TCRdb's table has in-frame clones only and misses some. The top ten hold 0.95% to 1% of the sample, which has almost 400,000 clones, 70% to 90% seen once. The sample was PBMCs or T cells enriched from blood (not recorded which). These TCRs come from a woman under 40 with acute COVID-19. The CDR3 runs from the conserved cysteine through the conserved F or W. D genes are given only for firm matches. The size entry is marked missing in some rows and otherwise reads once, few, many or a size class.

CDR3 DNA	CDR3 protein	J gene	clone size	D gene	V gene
TGTGCCAGTAGTAAGCCGGGACAGGGTGACTTCTTT	CASSKPGQGDFF	TRBJ1-1	-	TRBD1	TRBV19
TGTGCCACCAGGGGGCAGAGCAATCAGCCCCAGCATTTT	CATRGQSNQPQHF	TRBJ1-5	-	TRBD1	TRBV6-5
TGCAGCGTTGGGGACACGCTGAACACTGAAGCTTTCTTT	CSVGDTLNTEAFF	TRBJ1-1	-	-	TRBV29-1
TGTGCCAGAAGGGGCTGGGGGCGGACTGAAGCTTTCTTT	CARRGWGRTEAFF	TRBJ1-1	-	-	TRBV24-1
TGCGCCAGCGAGGGTAACACTGAAGCTTTCTTT	CASEGNTEAFF	TRBJ1-1	once	-	TRBV23-1
TGTGCCAGCAGCCTCCTGGGAGCGGAGGAGCAGTACTTC	CASSLLGAEEQYF	TRBJ2-7	-	-	TRBV25-1
TGTGCCAGCTCACCATCAGGTGACTACGAGCAGTACTTC	CASSPSGDYEQYF	TRBJ2-7	-	-	TRBV18
TGTGCCAGCAGCCGGACTAGCGGGGGGGCAAATCGGAATGAGCAGTTCTTC	CASSRTSGGANRNEQFF	TRBJ2-1	-	TRBD2	TRBV4-2
TGTGCCAGCTCGCCAATAGGGGCGAGCTCCTACGAGCAGTACTTC	CASSPIGASSYEQYF	TRBJ2-7	-	-	TRBV18
TGTGCCAGCGCTAGGGGGACCATCTCCTACGAGCAGTACTTC	CASARGTISYEQYF	TRBJ2-7	-	-	TRBV21-1
TGTGCCAGCAGTGACTCCGACGCGGCCACAGATACGCAGTATTTT	CASSDSDAATDTQYF	TRBJ2-3	-	-	TRBV6-4
TGTGCCAGCATCTCACTGAATAGCTCCTACGAGCAGTACTTC	CASISLNSSYEQYF	TRBJ2-7	-	-	TRBV7-3
TGTGCCAGCAGTTTAGGGTTTCCGGGGGGTACTGATCAGCCCCAGCATTTT	CASSLGFPGGTDQPQHF	TRBJ1-5	-	-	TRBV27
TGTGCCAGTAGTATATCGCCAGGGATGGCCAAAAACATTCAGTACTTC	CASSISPGMAKNIQYF	TRBJ2-4	-	-	TRBV19